This T cell receptor beta chain was recovered during a study of blood T cell repertoires in COVID-19. Across the study: Samples taken during acute and convalescent COVID-19 were collected in the United States, Italy and Spain. T cells, B-cell-depleted T cells, or PBMCs provided the cDNA or gDNA that served as material.

This CDR3 has 15 residues. CDR1 and CDR2 from the germline V gene are SGHRS and YFSETQ. The V and J ends lost 4 bases and 1 base, in that order; junction bases with no gene match: 3. In the source study's methods: Reference gene primer amplification in the assay estimated nucleated cell counts. Sequenced by immunoSEQ multiplex PCR; TCRdb stores in-frame clones only, minus some. That table furnishes V, J and clone size, whereas the DNA furnished D and trimming. The top ten hold under 6% of the sample, which has under 200,000 clones, about 85% seen once. A single count supports this clone. The gene calls are TRBV5-1 and TRBJ1-4, with 8 bases matching TRBD1. Sequenced material: peripheral blood. The TCR was taken from a woman in her fifties or sixties with COVID-19, enrolled during active disease. The CDR3 nucleotides are TGCGCCAGCAGCCTTACAGGGGGAACTAATGAAAAACTGTTTTTT. It translates to CASSLTGGTNEKLFF.